This T cell receptor beta chain is from a study of radiation and T cells in renal cell carcinoma. The time point was: baseline pretreatment blood. As to treatment: 15 Gy SBRT to primary tumor, nephrectomy 4 weeks later. The tumor was a clear cell renal cell carcinoma. The data were produced by immunoSEQ multiplex PCR, yet TCRdb's version contains in-frame clones alone and is incomplete. Among 110,000 to 150,000 clones listed, 83% were seen once. J lost 6 bases, V lost 5 bases, and 4 bases had no gene match. The V gene's germline CDR1 is SGHKS and CDR2 YYEKEE (reference sequence). The CDR3 consists of 13 residues.

This clonotype was sampled from a woman between 50 and 59 years old with renal cell carcinoma. This specimen consisted of blood, obtained from a patient whose treatment included radiotherapy and nephrectomy. V usage is TRBV5-5 and J usage is TRBJ2-7; TRBD2 matches 11 bases. Here the CDR3 DNA reads TGTGCCAGCAGGACTAGCGGGACGAGCGAGCAGTACTTC. Translated, it gives CASRTSGTSEQYF.